The 32 T cell receptor beta chains below all came from one sample that was sequenced in a study of blood T cell repertoires in COVID-19 (dated by TCRdb to 2019 to 2021). Receptor amplification or capture employed the immunoSEQ multiplex PCR assay. TCRdb stores this immuneACCESS table with in-frame sequences only. Part of the clones is absent; in the studies checked, under half of the shortfall reflects unresolved V genes, and no reason is known for the rest. Recorded for this sample are 150,000 to 200,000 clones; approximately 80% of them occurred a single time. The leading ten clones occupy roughly 15% of the sample. Sequenced material: PBMCs or T cells enriched from blood (not recorded which). These receptors were obtained from a man aged 50-60 years who had recovered from COVID-19.

This sequence joins TRBV11-2 and TRBJ1-1; TRBD1 is a possible D gene (6 bases). Trimming left V 3 bases short and J 4 bases short, with 12 bases between. Germline V gives CDR1 SGHAT, CDR2 FQNNGV. CDR3 length: 14 amino acids. The CDR3 reads CASSFGTPSTEAFF. CDR3 DNA sequence: TGTGCCAGCAGCTTCGGGACACCGAGCACTGAAGCTTTCTTT.

The J gene is TRBJ2-5, the V gene TRBV5-6, with 15 bases that match TRBD2. The CDR3 is made up of 18 amino acids. With 4 bases clipped from V and 0 bases from J, the junction kept 7 bases outside the gene matches. Per the germline V gene, CDR1 is SGHDT and CDR2 is YYEEEE. The CDR3 loop reads CASSQWTSGGANQETQYF. The CDR3 DNA reads TGTGCCAGCAGCCAGTGGACTAGCGGGGGGGCCAACCAAGAGACCCAGTACTTC.

V is TRBV14 and J is TRBJ1-2; 7 bases match TRBD1. The ends lost 4 bases at V and 2 bases at J; junction bases unmatched: 4. This CDR3 comprises 14 residues. Looked up from germline, CDR1 is SGHDN and CDR2 is FVKESK. The CDR3 DNA reads as TGTGCCAGCAGCCTTTCACAGGGGAACTATGGCTACACCTTC. Protein product: CASSLSQGNYGYTF.

The chain uses TRBV2 and TRBJ1-3; no clear D. CDR1 and CDR2 from the germline V gene are SNHLY and FYNNEI. Trimming removed 7 bases from V and 2 bases from J, with 12 bases in between. CDR3 size: 14 residues. For the CDR3, the DNA is TGTGCCAGCATTGAGGGCAGAACTGGAAACACCATATATTTT. Translating it yields CASIEGRTGNTIYF.

The chain couples TRBV2 to TRBJ1-1; D gene uncertain. Germline loops: CDR1 SNHLY, CDR2 FYNNEI. Trimming took off 2 bases at V and 1 base at J, with 8 bases between the two ends. The CDR3 runs to 14 residues. CDR3 residues: CASSESPGNTEAFF. CDR3 DNA sequence: TGTGCCAGCAGTGAATCCCCAGGGAACACTGAAGCTTTCTTT.

The genes are TRBV6-5 and TRBJ1-2; no reliable D call. This CDR3 spans 16 amino acids. V lost 0 bases to trimming and J lost 4 bases, with 15 bases between them. Germline V gene lookup returns CDR1 MNHEY and CDR2 SVGAGI. Here the CDR3 reads CASSYSSSRASYGYTF. Here the CDR3 DNA reads TGTGCCAGCAGTTACTCGAGCTCGAGGGCGTCCTATGGCTACACCTTC.

V gene TRBV27 combines with J gene TRBJ1-3; no definite D call. Trimming pared 8 bases from V and 0 bases from J, leaving 14 bases between. In germline, CDR1 is MNHEY, CDR2 SMNVEV (reference sequence). The length of the CDR3 is 15 residues. The CDR3: CASRGDGGSGNTIYF. CDR3 coding DNA: TGTGCCAGCCGAGGCGACGGAGGCTCTGGAAACACCATATATTTT.

The chain has TRBV5-1 and TRBJ1-1, with 12 positions matching TRBD1. The CDR3 sequence is 17 residues long. Germline V gene lookup returns CDR1 SGHRS and CDR2 YFSETQ. V shed 4 bases, J shed 0 bases, and the junction held 7 bases outside the gene matches. The CDR3 coding sequence is TGCGCCAGCAGCCTGCGGGACAGGGGGCTTCTGAACACTGAAGCTTTCTTT. Its protein product is CASSLRDRGLLNTEAFF. Full variable domain (remainder filled in from reference TRBV5-1 and TRBJ1-1): KAGVTQTPRYLIKTRGQQVTLSCSPISGHRSVSWYQQTPGQGLQFLFEYFSETQRNKGNFPGRFSGRQFSNSRSEMNVSTLELGDSALYLCASSLRDRGLLNTEAFFGQGTRLTVV.

The CDR3: CASTNSGLAGTKYF. DNA for the CDR3: TGTGCCAGCACCAATTCTGGACTAGCGGGGACGAAGTATTTT. The chain recombines TRBV7-9 with TRBJ2-3, with 12 bases matching TRBD2. This CDR3 is built from 14 residues. Germline CDR1 and CDR2: SEHNR and FQNEAQ (reference sequence). Germline trimming cut 7 bases from V and 13 bases from J; bases unmatched to any gene: 12.

The chain recombines TRBV21-1 with TRBJ2-7; the table's D call, TRBD1, has no DNA check behind it. TRBV21-1 is a pseudogene. CDR3 length: 15 residues. CDR3 sequence (DNA): TGTGCCAGCAGGACCCCGAGCAGGGAATCTTACGAGCAGTACTTC. Translation gives CASRTPSRESYEQYF.

The gene calls are TRBV19 and TRBJ1-5; no definite D call. CDR3 length equals 17 residues. Trimming left V 4 bases short and J 7 bases short, with 23 bases between. Germline V gene data show CDR1 as LNHDA and CDR2 as SQIVND (reference sequence). In nucleotides, the CDR3 is TGTGCCAGTAGTAATTCGGGATCAATAGGATTATTGCAGCCCCAGCATTTT. This gives the protein CASSNSGSIGLLQPQHF.

The chain carries TRBV11-3 and TRBJ1-1, with a possible D match to TRBD1 (5 bases). Germline assignment: CDR1 SGHNT and CDR2 YENEEA. The V and J ends lost 4 bases and 1 base respectively, with 10 bases between them. The CDR3 loop spans 14 amino acids. CDR3: CASSSGGTNTEAFF. CDR3 in DNA: TGTGCCAGCAGCTCGGGGGGAACGAACACTGAAGCTTTCTTT.

This clone was seen repeatedly, ten times or more. The J gene is TRBJ2-2, the V gene TRBV4-1; maybe TRBD2 (5 bases). From germline, CDR1 is MGHRA and CDR2 YSYEKL. V lost 5 bases to trimming and J lost 4 bases, with 14 bases between them. CDR3 length equals 15 residues. Written as DNA, the CDR3 is TGCGCCAGCAGCTTGGCCACAGAGGGCACCGGGGAGCTGTTTTTT. It translates to CASSLATEGTGELFF.

The rearrangement joins TRBV7-8 to TRBJ1-6, with 7 nucleotides matching TRBD1. The CDR3 loop spans 14 amino acids. Germline CDR1 is SGHVS and CDR2 is FQNEAQ. Trimming cost V 1 base and J 10 bases; bases outside gene matches: 4. CDR3 region: CASSLVQGESPLHF. The CDR3 DNA sequence: TGTGCCAGCAGCTTAGTTCAGGGGGAATCACCCCTCCACTTT.

The rearrangement links TRBV7-6 to TRBJ2-7; no firm D call. V was cut by 4 bases and J by 3 bases, with 10 bases left in between. CDR1 and CDR2 (germline): SGHVS, FNYEAQ. The CDR3 runs 13 residues. CDR3 sequence reads: CASSSQDFYEQYF. CDR3 coding DNA: TGTGCCAGCAGCTCGCAGGATTTCTACGAGCAGTACTTC.

The chain recombines TRBV19 with TRBJ1-2; D perhaps matches TRBD1 (5 bases). This CDR3 is built from 15 residues. Per germline, CDR1 LNHDA and CDR2 SQIVND (reference sequence). Trimming removed 6 bases from V and 0 bases from J, with 14 bases in between. CDR3 loop: CASRNRGGSNYGYTF. The CDR3, as DNA: TGTGCCAGTAGAAACCGCGGGGGATCTAACTATGGCTACACCTTC.

This clone was counted a single time. This chain links TRBV6-5 with TRBJ1-2; maybe TRBD1 (6 bases). V dropped 2 bases and J dropped 4 bases, with 11 bases sitting between them. Per germline, CDR1 MNHEY and CDR2 SVGAGI. This CDR3 contains 14 residues. The CDR3 region is CASSYIADSYGYTF. In DNA, the CDR3 is TGTGCCAGCAGTTACATTGCGGACAGCTATGGCTACACCTTC.

The chain employs TRBV28 and TRBJ1-4, with TRBD1 identical over 8 bases. Germline trimming cut 5 bases from V and 10 bases from J; bases unmatched to any gene: 12. Germline loops: CDR1 MDHEN, CDR2 SYDVKM. The CDR3 extends over 15 amino acids. CDR3 sequence: CASSPADRALRKLFF. In DNA form, the CDR3 reads TGTGCCAGCAGTCCCGCGGACAGGGCATTACGAAAACTGTTTTTT.

CDR3 sequence: CASSLWASGGYNEQFF. Here the CDR3 DNA reads TGTGCCAGCAGCTTATGGGCTAGCGGGGGCTACAATGAGCAGTTCTTC. This chain connects TRBV7-2 to TRBJ2-1, with TRBD2 matching 10 bases. Germline lookup yields CDR1 SGHTA and CDR2 FQGNSA. J gave up 3 bases and V 2 bases, and 4 bases lay outside the gene matches. The CDR3 has 16 amino acids.

The chain's CDR3 is CASSITGIGSPLHF. CDR3 bases: TGTGCCAGCAGTATAACAGGGATTGGATCACCCCTCCACTTT. V is TRBV6-5 and J is TRBJ1-6; a possible D gene is TRBD1 (6 bases). Germline CDR1 and CDR2: MNHEY and SVGAGI. This CDR3 has 14 amino acids. Trimming cost V 5 bases and J 10 bases, with 15 bases left between them.

The chain couples TRBV5-4 to TRBJ2-7; TRBD1 matches at 10 bases. Germline lookup yields CDR1 SGHNT and CDR2 YYREEE (reference sequence). The CDR3 length is 15 residues. J lost 5 bases, V lost 2 bases, and 7 bases had no gene match. Here the CDR3 reads CASSFGGQGLNEQYF. For the CDR3, the DNA is TGTGCCAGCAGCTTTGGGGGACAGGGGTTGAACGAGCAGTACTTC.

The chain uses TRBV5-1 and TRBJ1-4; 10 bases are a match to TRBD1. Looked up from germline, CDR1 is SGHRS and CDR2 is YFSETQ. CDR3 length: 15 amino acids. V trimming: 1 base; J trimming: 7 bases; junction bases outside the gene matches: 4. The CDR3 loop is CASSLYGTGAEKLFF. The CDR3 nucleotides are TGCGCCAGCAGCTTGTATGGGACAGGGGCTGAAAAACTGTTTTTT.

This rearrangement joins TRBV5-1 to TRBJ2-3, with 7 bases identical to TRBD1. The germline CDR1 and CDR2 sequences are SGHRS and YFSETQ. V shed 7 bases, J shed 3 bases, and the junction held 8 bases outside the gene matches. The CDR3 has 14 residues. CDR3 DNA sequence: TGCGCCAGCTCTCGAGGGACAGAGACAGATACGCAGTATTTT. It specifies CASSRGTETDTQYF.

The V and J genes are TRBV5-4 and TRBJ2-5; 16 bases are shared with TRBD2. The germline V gene encodes CDR1 SGHNT and CDR2 YYREEE (reference sequence). V shed 3 bases and J 2 bases; nucleotides not matched to a gene: 4. The CDR3 totals 17 residues. The chain's CDR3 is CASSSGTSGGGQETQYF. In DNA, the CDR3 is TGTGCCAGCAGCTCCGGGACTAGCGGGGGGGGGCAAGAGACCCAGTACTTC.

J is TRBJ2-7 and V is TRBV9, with 8 positions matching TRBD2. Trimming cost V 1 base and J 6 bases; bases outside gene matches: 12. The CDR3 sequence is 16 residues long. Germline loops: CDR1 SGDLS, CDR2 YYNGEE. CDR3 sequence: CASSVSGGVIVGEQYF. The CDR3 DNA reads TGTGCCAGCAGCGTAAGCGGGGGAGTCATTGTGGGCGAGCAGTACTTC.

The rearrangement uses TRBV6-5 and TRBJ1-1; 9 nucleotides agree with TRBD1. This CDR3 contains 13 residues. Germline V gene lookup returns CDR1 MNHEY and CDR2 SVGAGI. The V and J ends lost 4 bases and 3 bases, in that order; junction bases with no gene match: 0. This CDR3 is CASSWTGDTEAFF. The CDR3 DNA reads as TGTGCCAGCAGTTGGACAGGGGACACTGAAGCTTTCTTT.

The V and J genes are TRBV5-1 and TRBJ1-4, with 7 bases matching TRBD1. The CDR3 has 16 amino acids. V trimming: 0 bases; J trimming: 8 bases; junction bases outside the gene matches: 10. The germline CDR1 and CDR2 sequences are SGHRS and YFSETQ. The CDR3 reads CASSLGQGASSEKLFF. In DNA form, the CDR3 reads TGCGCCAGCAGCTTGGGACAGGGCGCTTCTAGCGAAAAACTGTTTTTT.

This chain connects TRBV10-2 to TRBJ2-3, with a weak D call TRBD1 (5 bases). Germline V gene sequence: CDR1 WSHSY, CDR2 SAAADI. V lost 9 bases to trimming and J lost 4 bases, with 8 bases between them. The CDR3 consists of 11 residues. The CDR3 bases are TGCGCCAGTGAAGGGGCAGATACGCAGTATTTT. It encodes CASEGADTQYF.

A few counts support this clone. V and J are TRBV7-9 and TRBJ2-1, with TRBD1 matching 10 bases. Trimming at V came to 5 bases and at J to 4 bases, leaving 5 bases not matched to a gene. The CDR3 is 15 residues long. Per germline, CDR1 SEHNR and CDR2 FQNEAQ (reference sequence). CDR3 sequence: CASSPGTGVYNEQFF. CDR3 DNA: TGTGCCAGCAGCCCCGGGACAGGGGTATACAATGAGCAGTTCTTC.

The chain uses TRBV27 and TRBJ2-1; perhaps TRBD2 as D (6 bases). The CDR3 runs 15 residues. Trimming stripped 11 bases from V and 0 bases from J, with 17 bases between. Germline values: CDR1 MNHEY, CDR2 SMNVEV (reference sequence). The CDR3 reads CASQRTKSSYNEQFF. The CDR3 DNA reads as TGTGCCTCTCAAAGGACTAAGAGCTCCTACAATGAGCAGTTCTTC.

The rearrangement joins TRBV30 to TRBJ2-1; TRBD1 aligns across 7 bases. The CDR3 is 15 amino acids. The trim removed 0 bases at V and 3 bases at J, leaving 5 bases unmatched. Germline V lookup: CDR1 GTSNPN, CDR2 SVGIG (reference sequence). CDR3 protein: CAWSVPGQHYNEQFF. The CDR3 DNA reads TGTGCCTGGAGTGTGCCGGGACAGCACTACAATGAGCAGTTCTTC.

This clone has only one observation. The genes are TRBV5-6 and TRBJ1-1; D not certain. Germline V CDR1 and CDR2: SGHDT, YYEEEE. V was trimmed by 2 bases and J by 2 bases, leaving 10 bases between them. The CDR3 is made up of 14 amino acids. CDR3 residues: CASSLKQSNTEAFF. In nucleotides, the CDR3 is TGTGCCAGCAGCTTAAAACAGAGCAACACTGAAGCTTTCTTT.